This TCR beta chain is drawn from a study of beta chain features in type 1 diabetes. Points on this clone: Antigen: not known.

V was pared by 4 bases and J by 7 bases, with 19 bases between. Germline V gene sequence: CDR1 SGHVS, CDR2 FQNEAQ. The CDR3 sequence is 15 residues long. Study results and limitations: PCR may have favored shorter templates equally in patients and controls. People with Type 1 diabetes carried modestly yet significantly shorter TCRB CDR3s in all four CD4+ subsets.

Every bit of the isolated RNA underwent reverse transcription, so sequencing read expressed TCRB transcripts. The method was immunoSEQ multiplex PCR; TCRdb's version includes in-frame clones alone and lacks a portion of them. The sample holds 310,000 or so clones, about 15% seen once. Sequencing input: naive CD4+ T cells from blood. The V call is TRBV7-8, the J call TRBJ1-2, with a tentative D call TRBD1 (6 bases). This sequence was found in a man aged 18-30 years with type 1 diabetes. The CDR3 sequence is CASSSRGGRGSGYTF. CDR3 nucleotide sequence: TGTGCCAGCAGCTCCCGGGGGGGGCGCGGAAGTGGCTACACCTTC. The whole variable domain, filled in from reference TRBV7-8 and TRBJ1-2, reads GAGVSQSPRYKVAKRGQDVALRCDPISGHVSLFWYQQALGQGPEFLTYFQNEAQLDKSGLPSDRFFAERPEGSVSTLKIQRTQQEDSAVYLCASSSRGGRGSGYTFGSGTRLTVV.